The 13 T cell receptor beta chains presented below share a single source sample, sequenced in a study of CXCR3-negative and CXCR3-positive naive CD8 T cells. Libraries were UMI-labeled 5' RACE TRB cDNA. With the 5' RACE reads reprocessed, TCRdb shows one record per CDR3 protein and no DNA. The sample's table shows roughly 130,000 distinct CDR3 sequences. Study-wide results and caveats: Comparison of naive cells showed more hydrophobic TRB CDR3s in CXCR3-positive than in CXCR3-negative naive cells.

Their target antigens are unknown. The source material was naive CXCR3+ CD8+ T cells from blood. As to subset: CD45RO-CCR7+CD27+CD95- naive CD8+ T cells expressing CXCR3 (TNR3+). These receptors all stem from a human donor in good health. Some clones in this sample may be carry-over from other donors' samples.

The chain employs TRBV7-8 and TRBJ2-1; TCRdb designates TRBD1, a call that cannot be tested without DNA. Per germline, CDR1 SGHVS and CDR2 FQNEAQ. The CDR3 length is 15 residues. The CDR3 sequence: CASSLTPGGYNEQFF.

The genes are TRBV9 and TRBJ2-1; TCRdb outputs TRBD1, but without DNA this stays unchecked. The V gene's germline CDR1 is SGDLS and CDR2 YYNGEE. The CDR3 length is 15 residues. CDR3 sequence reads: CASSLGQDIYNEQFF. Full variable domain (rest looked up from reference TRBV9 and TRBJ2-1): DSGVTQTPKHLITATGQRVTLRCSPRSGDLSVYWYQQSLDQGLQFLIQYYNGEERAKGNILERFSAQQFPDLHSELNLSSLELGDSALYFCASSLGQDIYNEQFFGPGTRLTVL.

V gene TRBV20-1 combines with J gene TRBJ2-7; the TRBD1 assignment by TCRdb is unverifiable without DNA. CDR1 is DFQATT, CDR2 SNEGSKA, per germline (reference sequence). The CDR3 has 15 residues. The CDR3 is CSANTGGDSSYEQYF.

J is TRBJ1-5 and V is TRBV27; TCRdb's D gene call, TRBD1, goes unchecked for lack of DNA. The V gene's germline CDR1 is MNHEY and CDR2 SMNVEV (reference sequence). This CDR3 has 13 amino acids. CDR3 sequence reads: CASSARGDQPQHF.

This rearrangement joins TRBV3-1 to TRBJ2-1; absent DNA, TCRdb's TRBD1 call cannot be checked. There are 15 residues in the CDR3. CDR1 is LGHDT, CDR2 YNNKEL, per germline (reference sequence). The CDR3 protein is CASSQEGGGYNEQFF.

The chain combines TRBV28 with TRBJ1-6. Germline V gives CDR1 MDHEN, CDR2 SYDVKM. The CDR3 consists of 11 residues. CDR3 in amino acids: CASSFPSPLHF.

The CDR3 loop is CAWSVLGEWAYGYTF. V and J are TRBV30 and TRBJ1-2; TCRdb lists TRBD1, though no DNA is available to test this call. The germline V gene encodes CDR1 GTSNPN and CDR2 SVGIG (reference sequence). The CDR3 has 15 residues.

This CDR3 is CASSLPPPLNTEAFF. The chain couples TRBV6-5 to TRBJ1-1. The CDR3 covers 15 residues. The germline CDR1 and CDR2 sequences are MNHEY and SVGAGI.

This chain joins TRBV4-3 and TRBJ2-2; TCRdb names TRBD1, which stays unverified in the absence of DNA. Germline V CDR1 and CDR2: LGHNA, YSLEER. The CDR3 contains 17 residues. This chain's CDR3 is CASSQSGLGGDTGELFF.

The chain has TRBV7-2 and TRBJ2-6; TCRdb names TRBD1, which stays unverified in the absence of DNA. The CDR3 covers 18 residues. In germline, CDR1 is SGHTA, CDR2 FQGNSA. CDR3 amino acids: CASSPRSGRTFGANVLTF. The variable domain in full, completed from reference TRBV7-2 and TRBJ2-6, reads GAGVSQSPSNKVTEKGKDVELRCDPISGHTALYWYRQSLGQGLEFLIYFQGNSAPDKSGLPSDRFSAERTGGSVSTLTIQRTQQEDSAVYLCASSPRSGRTFGANVLTFGAGSRLTVL.

The chain links TRBV13 to TRBJ1-6; the TCRdb call, TRBD1, lacks DNA for checking. Germline loops: CDR1 PRHDT, CDR2 FYEKMQ (reference sequence). This CDR3 has 15 amino acids. The CDR3 protein is CASSLRQGEESPLHF.

The rearrangement links TRBV10-3 to TRBJ2-1; there is no DNA to check the TCRdb D call of TRBD2. Germline V lookup: CDR1 ENHRY, CDR2 SYGVKD. CDR3 size: 18 residues. The CDR3 region is CAISEPGLAGEGPNEQFF.

The chain joins TRBV27 to TRBJ1-5. The CDR3 runs 11 residues. The germline gives CDR1 MNHEY, CDR2 SMNVEV (reference sequence). The CDR3: CASMDLRPQHF.